Presented here are 24 T cell receptor beta chains from one specimen sequenced in a study of OX40 agonist ivuxolimab in advanced cancers. Using immunoSEQ multiplex PCR, the repertoire was profiled, and TCRdb retains in-frame clones only, with some absent. The profile shows 20,000 or so clones, around 89% of them singletons. Material: CD4+ or CD8+ T cells sorted from blood, obtained in a trial of the OX40 agonist ivuxolimab. Receptors were obtained from an adult with an advanced solid tumor such as melanoma, head and neck, liver or kidney cancer.

J is TRBJ2-7 and V is TRBV11-3; TRBD1 matches 7 bases. The germline CDR1 and CDR2 sequences are SGHNT and YENEEA. The CDR3 spans 13 residues. Germline trimming cut 7 bases from V and 4 bases from J; bases unmatched to any gene: 7. The CDR3 loop reads CASTGQTSYEQYF. The CDR3 DNA is TGTGCCAGCACGGGACAGACCTCATACGAGCAGTACTTC. Full variable domain (outside the CDR3, taken from reference TRBV11-3 and TRBJ2-7): EAGVVQSPRYKIIEKKQPVAFWCNPISGHNTLYWYLQNLGQGPELLIRYENEEAVDDSQLPKDRFSAERLKGVDSTLKIQPAELGDSAVYLCASTGQTSYEQYFGPGTRLTVT.

In its sample, this clone was seen a few times. The chain joins TRBV7-9 to TRBJ1-1; no clear D. CDR3 length: 16 amino acids. Looked up from germline, CDR1 is SEHNR and CDR2 is FQNEAQ (reference sequence). V lost 1 base and J 7 bases, leaving 19 bases between the germline ends. The CDR3 region has the DNA TGTGCCAGCAGCTTAGATATGGGAGGGCAAAGTTTTGAAGCTTTCTTT. Its protein product is CASSLDMGGQSFEAFF.

The chain combines TRBV7-9 with TRBJ2-2; possible D gene TRBD2, 6 bases. V lost 5 bases to trimming and J lost 7 bases, with 11 bases between them. This CDR3 comprises 13 residues. From germline, CDR1 is SEHNR and CDR2 FQNEAQ (reference sequence). The CDR3 nucleotides read TGTGCCAGCAGCCCGACTAGTTTCGGGGAGCTGTTTTTT. Its translation is CASSPTSFGELFF.

The count of this clone is one. This chain uses TRBV7-9 with TRBJ2-4; 7 bases are shared with TRBD2. Trimming cost V 5 bases and J 8 bases; bases outside gene matches: 12. The germline CDR1 and CDR2 sequences are SEHNR and FQNEAQ (reference sequence). This CDR3 spans 15 amino acids. CDR3 protein: CASSRAQGGGHIQYF. CDR3 sequence (DNA): TGTGCCAGCAGCAGAGCCCAGGGCGGGGGTCACATTCAGTACTTC.

The rearrangement links TRBV7-3 to TRBJ2-2, with no clear D. The length of the CDR3 is 11 residues. Germline values: CDR1 SGHTA, CDR2 FQGTGA. V shed 7 bases and J shed 4 bases, with 4 bases lying between them. CDR3 sequence: CASTLTGELFF. The CDR3 DNA reads as TGTGCCAGCACCCTCACCGGGGAGCTGTTTTTT.

The chain recombines TRBV7-2 with TRBJ1-1, with D perhaps TRBD1 (5 bases). The germline V gene has CDR1 SGHTA and CDR2 FQGNSA. CDR3 length equals 14 residues. V lost 5 bases to trimming and J lost 7 bases, with 17 bases between them. The CDR3 loop reads CASSIGRGDHEAFF. CDR3 nucleotides: TGTGCCAGCAGCATCGGGAGGGGAGACCATGAAGCTTTCTTT.

This clone was seen more than once but under ten times. V is TRBV7-7 and J is TRBJ1-1; D call uncertain. Trimming took 5 bases from V and 1 from J, leaving 8 bases between them. This CDR3 comprises 13 residues. Germline V lookup: CDR1 SSHAT, CDR2 FNYEAQ (reference sequence). CDR3 loop: CASSEYRNTEAFF. DNA of the CDR3: TGTGCCAGCAGCGAATACAGGAACACTGAAGCTTTCTTT.

The V call is TRBV4-1, the J call TRBJ2-6, with D uncertain. CDR3 size: 14 residues. The germline V and J ends were trimmed by 0 bases and 3 bases, with 3 bases remaining between them. In germline, CDR1 is MGHRA, CDR2 YSYEKL. CDR3 coding DNA: TGCGCCAGCAGCCAAGACGGTGGGGCCAACGTCCTGACTTTC. Translation: CASSQDGGANVLTF.

This chain's CDR3 is CASSLFAGGSNQPQHF. The DNA for the CDR3 is TGTGCCAGCAGTTTATTCGCCGGGGGTAGTAATCAGCCCCAGCATTTT. The chain couples TRBV27 to TRBJ1-5, with D maybe TRBD1 (5 bases). CDR1 and CDR2 from the germline V gene are MNHEY and SMNVEV (reference sequence). V was cut by 1 base and J by 4 bases, with 14 bases left in between. The CDR3 runs to 16 residues.

This clone was counted only a few times. V usage is TRBV4-1 and J usage is TRBJ1-5, with 9 bases identical to TRBD1. CDR1 is MGHRA, CDR2 YSYEKL, per germline. The V and J ends lost 3 bases and 2 bases, in that order; junction bases with no gene match: 5. This CDR3 has 16 residues. This CDR3 reads CASSHKDRGGNQPQHF. The CDR3 nucleotides read TGCGCCAGCAGCCACAAGGACAGGGGCGGCAATCAGCCCCAGCATTTT.

J is TRBJ1-1 and V is TRBV6-1; no clear D. Trimming pared 2 bases from V and 1 base from J, leaving 8 bases between. The germline CDR1 and CDR2 sequences are MNHNS and SASEGT. The CDR3 extends over 14 amino acids. The CDR3: CASSERQTNTEAFF. As DNA, the CDR3 is TGTGCCAGCAGTGAACGGCAGACGAACACTGAAGCTTTCTTT.

A remark on this clone: Additional DNA sequences in this sample encode the identical CDR3. J is TRBJ1-1 and V is TRBV6-5; D is uncertain. Germline V gene data show CDR1 as MNHEY and CDR2 as SVGAGI. The CDR3 length is 13 residues. Trimming cost V 2 bases and J 1 base, with 5 bases left between them. This chain's CDR3 is CASSYEENTEAFF. In DNA form, the CDR3 reads TGTGCCAGCAGTTACGAAGAGAACACTGAAGCTTTCTTT.

The chain combines TRBV4-1 with TRBJ2-7, with D perhaps matching TRBD2 (6 bases). CDR1 is MGHRA, CDR2 YSYEKL, per germline. The CDR3 contains 16 residues. The germline V and J ends were trimmed by 0 bases and 7 bases, with 19 bases remaining between them. CDR3 sequence reads: CASSQDDFAGLGEQYF. The CDR3 nucleotides are TGCGCCAGCAGCCAAGACGACTTCGCGGGGTTGGGAGAGCAGTACTTC.

This clone occurred a few times. The chain links TRBV2 to TRBJ1-2, with D perhaps TRBD1 (6 bases). The CDR3 length is 12 residues. Germline V gene lookup returns CDR1 SNHLY and CDR2 FYNNEI. The V gene lost 8 bases and the J gene lost 4 bases, with 11 bases spanning the gap. CDR3 nucleotides: TGTGCCAGCCCACAGGGTGCCTATGGCTACACCTTC. It encodes CASPQGAYGYTF.

This clone was detected only a few times. The junction departs from germline at one end; a sequencing error may be responsible. This chain links TRBV4-2 with TRBJ1-4; D not certain. The CDR3 totals 14 residues. Germline V lookup: CDR1 LGHNA, CDR2 YNFKEQ. As DNA, the CDR3 is TGTGCCAGCAGTCAAGCTGGAGAGAATGAAAAACTGTTTTTT. Protein: CASSQAGENEKLFF.

The chain employs TRBV20-1 and TRBJ1-2; D call uncertain. V was trimmed by 5 bases and J by 5 bases, leaving 6 bases between them. The CDR3 length is 10 residues. In germline, CDR1 is DFQATT, CDR2 SNEGSKA (reference sequence). CDR3 residues: CSAQTYGYTF. CDR3 coding DNA: TGCAGTGCTCAAACGTATGGCTACACCTTC.

The chain joins TRBV4-2 to TRBJ2-5; perhaps TRBD1 as D (6 bases). The CDR3 contains 17 residues. Trimming stripped 4 bases from V and 1 base from J, with 19 bases between. CDR1 is LGHNA and CDR2 is YNFKEQ in the germline V gene. CDR3 region: CASSPRDAGAVQETQYF. CDR3 DNA: TGTGCCAGCAGCCCACGGGACGCAGGGGCCGTCCAAGAGACCCAGTACTTC.

This chain uses TRBV2 with TRBJ2-7; possible D gene TRBD2, 6 bases. This CDR3 spans 15 amino acids. The germline CDR1 and CDR2 sequences are SNHLY and FYNNEI. The ends were cut back, 3 bases at V and 3 bases at J, with 15 bases in the middle. CDR3 protein: CASSDAGSLFYEQYF. The CDR3 region has the DNA TGTGCCAGCAGTGATGCGGGATCCCTATTCTACGAGCAGTACTTC.

The rearrangement links TRBV5-6 to TRBJ2-7; 10 bases align to TRBD1. This CDR3 region has 15 residues. Unmatched junction bases numbered 3, after V lost 0 bases and J lost 3 bases. Germline V CDR1 and CDR2: SGHDT, YYEEEE. The DNA for the CDR3 is TGTGCCAGCAGCTTGGGGGACAGGGGTTTCTACGAGCAGTACTTC. Translating it yields CASSLGDRGFYEQYF.

The chain employs TRBV21-1 and TRBJ1-2; the table's D call of TRBD1 was not tested on the DNA. TRBV21-1 is recorded as a pseudogene. The CDR3 is 13 residues long. As DNA, the CDR3 is TGTGCCAGGGCCTGCAGGACAGGATATGGCTACACCTTC. Protein product: CARACRTGYGYTF.

This chain connects TRBV9 to TRBJ2-7; 12 bases align to TRBD2. The germline V gene has CDR1 SGDLS and CDR2 YYNGEE. Germline trimming cut 4 bases from V and 2 bases from J; bases unmatched to any gene: 7. CDR3 size: 16 residues. CDR3 residues: CASSPSGRGTTYEQYF. The CDR3, as DNA: TGTGCCAGCAGCCCTAGCGGGAGGGGGACTACCTACGAGCAGTACTTC.

The V gene is TRBV4-1, the J gene TRBJ2-7, with D uncertain. Trimming stripped 4 bases from V and 4 bases from J, with 11 bases between. Looked up from germline, CDR1 is MGHRA and CDR2 is YSYEKL. The CDR3 is 13 amino acids. Here the CDR3 DNA reads TGCGCCAGCAGCCTATTGCAAGATTACGAGCAGTACTTC. Translated, it gives CASSLLQDYEQYF.

This clone was recorded only once. The chain carries TRBV5-8 and TRBJ2-5; 11 positions match TRBD1. The CDR3 loop spans 15 amino acids. V shed 4 bases and J 5 bases; nucleotides not matched to a gene: 7. CDR1 is SGHTS, CDR2 YDEGEE, per germline. The CDR3 bases are TGTGCCAGCAGCATAGGGACAGGGGGAGAGGAGACCCAGTACTTC. Its protein is CASSIGTGGEETQYF.

The rearrangement joins TRBV5-1 to TRBJ2-5; 7 nucleotides agree with TRBD1. With 5 bases clipped from V and 0 bases from J, the junction kept 7 bases outside the gene matches. The CDR3 covers 15 residues. In germline, CDR1 is SGHRS, CDR2 YFSETQ. CDR3 amino acids: CASSPQTGYQETQYF. DNA of the CDR3: TGCGCCAGCAGTCCACAGACAGGGTACCAAGAGACCCAGTACTTC.